This entry is about one T cell receptor (beta chain). Antigen: not known. The CDR3 contains 15 residues. Germline V gene lookup returns CDR1 SGDLS and CDR2 YYNGEE. This record belongs to a study of CXCR3-negative and CXCR3-positive naive CD8 T cells. General observations from the study: Comparison of naive cells showed more hydrophobic TRB CDR3s in CXCR3-positive than in CXCR3-negative naive cells.

At 300,000 to 350,000 cells each, triplicate sorts were carried out for each CD8+ T cell subset. The authors gated naive CD8+ T cells as CD45RO-CCR7+CD27+CD95-. Via 5' RACE with UMI labels, TRB cDNA libraries were prepared. Each CDR3 protein gets one entry in TCRdb, which reprocessed the 5' RACE reads and gives no DNA. Its clone listing holds roughly 130,000 distinct CDR3 sequences. The origin of this receptor is a human donor in good health. Some clones in this sample may be carry-over from other donors' samples. The chain recombines TRBV9 with TRBJ1-2; checking the TCRdb D call of TRBD1 is not possible without DNA. The sequencing input was naive CXCR3+ CD8+ T cells from blood. Stated subset: CD45RO-CCR7+CD27+CD95- naive CD8+ T cells expressing CXCR3 (TNR3+). The CDR3 loop is CASNLKTGEEGGYTF.